This T cell receptor (beta chain) emerged from a study of radiotherapy plus CTLA-4 blockade in lung cancer. Study-wide context: With 31% of patients having disease control, objective responses were seen in approximately 18%.

Per germline, CDR1 SGHAT and CDR2 FQNNGV. Trimming cost V 4 bases and J 10 bases, with 11 bases left between them. This CDR3 region has 12 residues. Focal radiation with ipilimumab CTLA-4 blockade was given to patients with chemo-refractory metastatic non-small-cell lung cancer. Findings of the study overall: Clones of tumor-derived TCRs expanded in blood after radiotherapy plus ipilimumab.

Assay used: immunoSEQ multiplex PCR; TCRdb lists only in-frame clones, some missing. This sample has 55,000 or so clones, with approximately 84% found just once. Remarks on this clone: Antigen: not known.

This chain connects TRBV11-2 to TRBJ2-1; D ambiguous. This receptor was obtained from a human donor with non-small cell lung cancer whose response to radiotherapy plus ipilimumab could not be evaluated. This specimen consisted of peripheral blood, obtained from a patient treated with radiotherapy plus ipilimumab. Written as DNA, the CDR3 is TGTGCCAGCAGCTCCCAACATTACGAGCAGTTCTTC. This codes for CASSSQHYEQFF. Together with reference TRBV11-2 and TRBJ2-1, the CDR3 gives the full variable domain: EAGVAQSPRYKIIEKRQSVAFWCNPISGHATLYWYQQILGQGPKLLIQFQNNGVVDDSQLPKDRFSAERLKGVDSTLKIQPAKLEDSAVYLCASSSQHYEQFFGPGTRLTVL.